The clone carrying this TCR beta chain was observed many times. Germline V lookup: CDR1 SQVTM, CDR2 ANQGSEA. V dropped 5 bases and J dropped 4; count of bases not matched to a gene: 12. CDR3 length: 16 residues. The data stem from a study of T cells in Graves' hyperthyroidism and ophthalmopathy. Amplification yielded TCR beta CDR3 regions, with RNA transcripts as the source. The HTBI set primed first-round TCR CDR3 RT-PCR. TCRdb called the multiplex PCR reads again in MiXCR, with one record for every CDR3 protein. The table shows a few hundred thousand distinct CDR3 sequences, with roughly 15% occurring only once.

The gene calls are TRBV29-1 and TRBJ2-3; 10 nucleotides match TRBD1. Sample: blood. The clonotype comes from a woman between 25 and 40 years old with Graves' ophthalmopathy. CDR3 nucleotides: TGCAGCGTTACGCCTCCGGGACAGGGGATCCCAGATACGCAGTATTTT. The encoded protein is CSVTPPGQGIPDTQYF.